This TCR beta chain was sequenced in a study of T cell responses to AZD1222 COVID-19 vaccine. Pooling was applied to second doses at about 4 or about 12 weeks. The protocol was immunoSEQ multiplex PCR, while the TCRdb copy is restricted to in-frame clones and leaves out a portion. Here the sample spans some 79,000 clones, over 60% being singletons. Concerning this clone itself: What it binds is unknown.

Whole-study findings and limits: The CD4 TCRs associated with vaccination extended across spike and predominated at 160-218 and 743-854. Among AZD1222 vaccinees, only 5 to 7 were seropositive at baseline. Clonal diversity may have been underestimated in mostly white British donors.

The starting material was peripheral blood, obtained 28 days after the second AZD1222 dose. The source is an adult who received the AZD1222 COVID-19 vaccine.

The CDR3 loop reads CASRTGHLNTEAFF. Here the CDR3 DNA reads TGTGCCAGTAGGACGGGACATCTGAACACTGAAGCTTTCTTT. The chain has TRBV19 and TRBJ1-1; weak D call: TRBD1 (6 bases). The CDR3 spans 14 residues. V shed 6 bases and J shed 0 bases, with 11 bases lying between them. Germline values: CDR1 LNHDA, CDR2 SQIVND (reference sequence).